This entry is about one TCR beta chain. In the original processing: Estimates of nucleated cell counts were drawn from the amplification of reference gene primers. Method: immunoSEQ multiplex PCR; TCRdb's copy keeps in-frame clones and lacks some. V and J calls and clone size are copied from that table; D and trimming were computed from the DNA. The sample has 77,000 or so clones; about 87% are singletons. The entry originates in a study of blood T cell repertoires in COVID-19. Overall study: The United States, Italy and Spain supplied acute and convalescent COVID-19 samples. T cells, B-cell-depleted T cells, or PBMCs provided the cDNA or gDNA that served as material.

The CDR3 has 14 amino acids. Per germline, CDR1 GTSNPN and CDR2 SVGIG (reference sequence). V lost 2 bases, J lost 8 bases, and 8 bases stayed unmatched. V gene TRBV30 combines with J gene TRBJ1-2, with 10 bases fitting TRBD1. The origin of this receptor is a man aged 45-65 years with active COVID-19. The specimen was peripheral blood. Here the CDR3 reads CAWSWGGTGAGYTF. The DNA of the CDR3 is TGTGCCTGGAGTTGGGGGGGGACAGGGGCAGGCTACACCTTC.